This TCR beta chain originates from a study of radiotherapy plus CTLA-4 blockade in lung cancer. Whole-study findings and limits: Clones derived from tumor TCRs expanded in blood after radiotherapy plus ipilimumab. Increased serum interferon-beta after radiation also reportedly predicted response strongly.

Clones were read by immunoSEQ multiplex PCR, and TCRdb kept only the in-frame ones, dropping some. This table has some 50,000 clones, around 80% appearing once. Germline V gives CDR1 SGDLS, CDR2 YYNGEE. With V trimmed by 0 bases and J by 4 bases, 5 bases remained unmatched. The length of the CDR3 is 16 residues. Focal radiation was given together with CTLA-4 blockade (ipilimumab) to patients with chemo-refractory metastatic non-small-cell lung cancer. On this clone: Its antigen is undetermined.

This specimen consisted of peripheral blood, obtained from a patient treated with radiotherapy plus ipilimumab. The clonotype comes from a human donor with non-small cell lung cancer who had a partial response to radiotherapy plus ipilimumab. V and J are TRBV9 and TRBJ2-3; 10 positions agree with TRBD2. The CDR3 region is CASSVASGGAADTQYF. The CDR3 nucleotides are TGTGCCAGCAGCGTAGCAAGCGGGGGGGCAGCAGATACGCAGTATTTT.